What follows is one T cell receptor beta chain and its context. Antigen unknown. The sample belongs to a study of T cell repertoires in cytomegalovirus infection. Trimming left V 7 bases short and J 7 bases short, with 26 bases between. Per the germline V gene, CDR1 is SGHVS and CDR2 is FNYEAQ. This CDR3 is 17 amino acids long. General study results and limits: It was HLA-C-restricted CMV-specific TCR beta clonotypes that dominated the response ex vivo.

TCRdb passed the reads through MiXCR, listing each CDR3 protein once. The sample lists 600,000 to 700,000 distinct CDR3 sequences, around a third seen once, with over 15% in the top ten. The V and J genes are TRBV7-6 and TRBJ2-1, with TRBD2 as a possible D gene (6 bases). The sample in question was cultured PBMCs, obtained from culture after CMV antigen stimulation. The source is a human donor in good health (CMV status not recorded). Some clones in this sample may be carry-over from other donors' samples. Here the CDR3 DNA reads TGTGCCAGCACCGTCTCCCCGCGGGGCGTGGGGTTGAATGAGCAGTTCTTC. Translation gives CASTVSPRGVGLNEQFF.